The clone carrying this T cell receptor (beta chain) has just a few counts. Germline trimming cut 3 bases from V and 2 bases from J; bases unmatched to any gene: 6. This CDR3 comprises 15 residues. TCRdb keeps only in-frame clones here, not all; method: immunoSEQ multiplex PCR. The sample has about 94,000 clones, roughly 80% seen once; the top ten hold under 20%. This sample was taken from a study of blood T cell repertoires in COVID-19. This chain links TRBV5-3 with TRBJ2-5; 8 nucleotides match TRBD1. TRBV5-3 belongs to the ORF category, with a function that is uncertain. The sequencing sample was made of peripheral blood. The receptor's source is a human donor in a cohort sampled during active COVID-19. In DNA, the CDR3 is TGTGCCAGAAGCTGGGACAGGCCCCATCAAGAGACCCAGTACTTC. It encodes CARSWDRPHQETQYF.